This is a list of T cell receptor beta chains from one sample in a study of cytomegalovirus exposure and HLA in healthy donors. The assay was immunoSEQ multiplex PCR, and TCRdb's table has in-frame clones only and misses some. The sample comprises about 270,000 clones, more than 55% of which are singletons, and approximately 2.3% rests with the top ten. Material for sequencing was PBMCs. The origin of the receptors is a female donor in good health and CMV-seronegative. The CDR3 runs from the conserved cysteine through the conserved F or W. A D gene is named only where the DNA matches it firmly. Clone size is stated in some rows and not others, as once, few, many or a class when expanded.

clone_size: .
v_call: TRBV7-9
d_call: .
j_call: TRBJ2-1
cdr3_length: 16
cdr3_nt: TGTGCCAGCAGCTTATTGAGGCGGGGCCCGGGCAATGAGCAGTTCTTC
cdr3_aa: CASSLLRRGPGNEQFF

clone_size: .
v_call: TRBV5-1
d_call: .
j_call: TRBJ1-6
cdr3_length: 14
cdr3_nt: TGCGCCTCCAGCTGGGCGGGGGCAAGTGATATCCTCCACTTT
cdr3_aa: CASSWAGASDILHF

clone_size: .
v_call: TRBV7-9
d_call: TRBD1
j_call: TRBJ1-4
cdr3_length: 17
cdr3_nt: TGTTCCAGCAGCCCCGTACTTAACAGGGGGACTAATGAAAAACTGTTTTTT
cdr3_aa: CSSSPVLNRGTNEKLFF

clone_size: .
v_call: TRBV19
d_call: TRBD2
j_call: TRBJ2-3
cdr3_length: 15
cdr3_nt: TGTGCCACCCGCCGACTAGCGGCTAGCACAGATACGCAGTATTTT
cdr3_aa: CATRRLAASTDTQYF

clone_size: .
v_call: TRBV27
d_call: TRBD1
j_call: TRBJ2-6
cdr3_length: 18
cdr3_nt: TGTGCCAGCAGAGCCCGGGACAGGGGAGTAAGTGGGGCCAACGTCCTGACTTTC
cdr3_aa: CASRARDRGVSGANVLTF

clone_size: .
v_call: TRBV5-1
d_call: TRBD1
j_call: TRBJ1-1
cdr3_length: 14
cdr3_nt: TGCGCCAGCAGCTTTAACCGGGACAGGGGGCTAGCTTTCTTT
cdr3_aa: CASSFNRDRGLAFF

clone_size: few
v_call: TRBV19
d_call: TRBD1
j_call: TRBJ1-2
cdr3_length: 15
cdr3_nt: TGTGCCAGTAGTCCAAACCGGGACAGGGGAAATGGCTACACCTTC
cdr3_aa: CASSPNRDRGNGYTF

clone_size: .
v_call: TRBV5-1
d_call: TRBD2
j_call: TRBJ2-1
cdr3_length: 19
cdr3_nt: TGCGCCAGCAGCTCCCGGGGACTAGCGGGAGCTTTCGGGCACAATGAGCAGTTCTTC
cdr3_aa: CASSSRGLAGAFGHNEQFF

clone_size: .
v_call: TRBV9
d_call: TRBD2
j_call: TRBJ2-7
cdr3_length: 15
cdr3_nt: TGTGCCAGCAGCGTAGAAGGTAGCGGGAGTGACGAGCAGTACTTC
cdr3_aa: CASSVEGSGSDEQYF

clone_size: .
v_call: TRBV5-1
d_call: .
j_call: TRBJ2-7
cdr3_length: 16
cdr3_nt: TGCGCCAGCAGCCCCCGCCCGGGAAACATGGCCTACGAGCAGTACTTC
cdr3_aa: CASSPRPGNMAYEQYF

clone_size: .
v_call: TRBV28
d_call: TRBD1
j_call: TRBJ2-2
cdr3_length: 18
cdr3_nt: TGTGCCAGCAGAATACACGGCGGGGACAGGGGGCGCGATTGGGAGCTGTTTTTT
cdr3_aa: CASRIHGGDRGRDWELFF

clone_size: .
v_call: TRBV5-1
d_call: TRBD2
j_call: TRBJ2-7
cdr3_length: 17
cdr3_nt: TGCGCCAGCAGCTTGGGCCCCCCCGGGCGGGGGGCCTACGAGCAGTACTTC
cdr3_aa: CASSLGPPGRGAYEQYF

clone_size: few
v_call: TRBV7-8
d_call: .
j_call: TRBJ1-1
cdr3_length: 15
cdr3_nt: TGTGCCAGCAGCGATACAACGGGTTATAACACTGAAGCTTTCTTT
cdr3_aa: CASSDTTGYNTEAFF

clone_size: .
v_call: TRBV11-2
d_call: TRBD2
j_call: TRBJ2-5
cdr3_length: 15
cdr3_nt: TGTGCCAGCAGCCCGAGCGGGAGTGGATCGGAGACCCAGTACTTC
cdr3_aa: CASSPSGSGSETQYF

clone_size: .
v_call: TRBV25-1
d_call: TRBD1
j_call: TRBJ2-7
cdr3_length: 13
cdr3_nt: TGTGCCAGCGCTTCGACAGGGAGCTACGAGCAGTACTTC
cdr3_aa: CASASTGSYEQYF

clone_size: .
v_call: TRBV5-1
d_call: TRBD2
j_call: TRBJ2-1
cdr3_length: 15
cdr3_nt: TGCGCCAGCAGCTTGGTGTCTAGCGGGTTAAATGAGCAGTTCTTC
cdr3_aa: CASSLVSSGLNEQFF

clone_size: once
v_call: TRBV7-9
d_call: .
j_call: TRBJ2-7
cdr3_length: 13
cdr3_nt: TGTGCCAGCAGCCAAGACAGTTTATACGAGCAGTACTTC
cdr3_aa: CASSQDSLYEQYF

clone_size: .
v_call: TRBV15
d_call: TRBD1
j_call: TRBJ1-5
cdr3_length: 15
cdr3_nt: TGTGCCACCAGCGCTGGGACAGTGGATGGTCGGCCCCAGCATTTT
cdr3_aa: CATSAGTVDGRPQHF

clone_size: .
v_call: TRBV6-1
d_call: TRBD1
j_call: TRBJ2-3
cdr3_length: 16
cdr3_nt: TGTGTCAGCAGTGAATCGGGCAGGGGGTACACAGATACGCAGTATTTT
cdr3_aa: CVSSESGRGYTDTQYF

clone_size: .
v_call: TRBV27
d_call: TRBD1
j_call: TRBJ2-7
cdr3_length: 15
cdr3_nt: TGTGCCAGCATCCCTCGGCCAGGGGGTGGTTACGAGCAGTACTTC
cdr3_aa: CASIPRPGGGYEQYF

clone_size: .
v_call: TRBV7-3
d_call: .
j_call: TRBJ2-1
cdr3_length: 18
cdr3_nt: TGTGCCAGCAGCCTCATCGGGGGGCTGGCAGCACCGTACAATGAGCAGTTCTTC
cdr3_aa: CASSLIGGLAAPYNEQFF

clone_size: once
v_call: TRBV30
d_call: TRBD2
j_call: TRBJ2-1
cdr3_length: 14
cdr3_nt: TGTGCCTGGAGTGACGGGAGGCCCTACAATGAGCAGTTCTTC
cdr3_aa: CAWSDGRPYNEQFF

clone_size: .
v_call: TRBV29-1
d_call: .
j_call: TRBJ2-7
cdr3_length: 11
cdr3_nt: TGCAGCGTTGAAACCAGGGGCGAGCAGTACTTC
cdr3_aa: CSVETRGEQYF